This is a list of T cell receptor beta chains from one sample in a study of T cells in Graves' hyperthyroidism and ophthalmopathy. TCRdb reanalysed the multiplex PCR reads using MiXCR and keeps one entry per CDR3 protein. The table has hundreds of thousands of distinct CDR3 sequences, 35% to 45% seen once. Material: blood. The receptor set was obtained from a man younger than 35 with Graves' hyperthyroidism. Both conserved end residues are trimmed from each CDR3.

TRBJ2-7,TRBV5-1,ASRRDLTYEQY
TRBJ1-2,TRBV19,ASSINRESYGYT
TRBJ1-1,TRBV29-1,SVRGGVGGGNTEAF
TRBJ1-4,TRBV6-5,ASSEQGRDEKLF
TRBJ1-2,TRBV9,ASSVATDRYT
TRBJ1-5,TRBV7-2,ASSPTGRDQPQH
TRBJ2-5,TRBV2,AISERTSQETQY
TRBJ2-5,TRBV2,ASRAISGTGKVGQY
TRBJ1-5,TRBV4-1,ASSQTGKGPNQPQH
TRBJ1-5,TRBV20-1,SASVTGYSQPQH
TRBJ2-7,TRBV10-3,AISESRASDEQY
TRBJ2-7,TRBV7-2,ASSSMGSGTEAYEQY
TRBJ1-4,TRBV5-1,ASSFNGSPNEKLF
TRBJ1-5,TRBV20-1,SARAPTAENEPQH
TRBJ1-2,TRBV6-1,ASSTGGLHYGYT
TRBJ1-2,TRBV29-1,SASRQGESYGYT
TRBJ1-3,TRBV4-3,ASSQGPTGGSFGNTIY
TRBJ2-2,TRBV5-1,ASSRTGNTGELF
TRBJ2-5,TRBV7-9,ASSQDPTSGGAWETQY
TRBJ1-1,TRBV29-1,SVDRDSEVDTEAF
TRBJ2-5,TRBV25-1,ASSLEASGGTQY
TRBJ1-4,TRBV4-1,ASRPTRTNEKLF
TRBJ1-5,TRBV2,ASSEGVGIQPQH
TRBJ2-5,TRBV6-5,ASSSHQETQY
TRBJ2-7,TRBV12-3/TRBV12-4,ASSPRQGADDEQY
TRBJ2-7,TRBV9,ASSRGIGSYEQY
TRBJ1-2,TRBV20-1,SARRGGGDGYT
TRBJ1-2,TRBV12-3/TRBV12-4,ASPDFWGRGGYA
TRBJ1-6,TRBV2,ASSEGTTSPLH
TRBJ2-5,TRBV20-1,SAKGQGRETQY
TRBJ1-1,TRBV15,ATSSTRGWAEAF